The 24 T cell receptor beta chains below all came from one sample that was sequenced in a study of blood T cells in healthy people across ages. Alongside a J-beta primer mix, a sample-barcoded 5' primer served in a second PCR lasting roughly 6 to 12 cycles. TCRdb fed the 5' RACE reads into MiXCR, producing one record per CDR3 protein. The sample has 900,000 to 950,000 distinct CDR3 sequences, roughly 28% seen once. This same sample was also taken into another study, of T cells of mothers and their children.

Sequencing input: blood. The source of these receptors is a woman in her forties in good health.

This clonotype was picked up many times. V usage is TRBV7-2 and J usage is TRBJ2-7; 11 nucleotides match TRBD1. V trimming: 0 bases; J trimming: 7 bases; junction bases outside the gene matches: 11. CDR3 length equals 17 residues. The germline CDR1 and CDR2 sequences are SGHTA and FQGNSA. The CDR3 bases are TGTGCCAGCAGCTTAGCCAACCATGGACAGGGGGCAGAGGAGCAGTACTTC. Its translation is CASSLANHGQGAEEQYF.

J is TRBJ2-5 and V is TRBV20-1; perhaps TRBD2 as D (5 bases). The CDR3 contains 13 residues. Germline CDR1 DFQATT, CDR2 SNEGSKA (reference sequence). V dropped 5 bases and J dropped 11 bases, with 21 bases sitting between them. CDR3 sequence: CSAPDPLGRGQYF. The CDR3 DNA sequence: TGCAGTGCTCCAGACCCACTGGGTCGGGGACAGTACTTC.

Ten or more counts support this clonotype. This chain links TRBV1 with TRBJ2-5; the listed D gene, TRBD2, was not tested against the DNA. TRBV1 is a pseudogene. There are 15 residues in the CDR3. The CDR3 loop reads CTSSHAGTSGATQYF. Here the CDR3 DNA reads TGCACCAGCAGCCATGCCGGGACTAGCGGAGCGACCCAGTACTTC.

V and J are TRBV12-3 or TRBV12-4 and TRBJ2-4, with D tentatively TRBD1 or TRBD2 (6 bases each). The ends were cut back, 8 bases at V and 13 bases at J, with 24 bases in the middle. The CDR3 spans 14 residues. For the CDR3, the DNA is TGTGCCAGCCACCTCGGGGGCGTTGACAATGGGCAGTACTTC. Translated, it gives CASHLGGVDNGQYF.

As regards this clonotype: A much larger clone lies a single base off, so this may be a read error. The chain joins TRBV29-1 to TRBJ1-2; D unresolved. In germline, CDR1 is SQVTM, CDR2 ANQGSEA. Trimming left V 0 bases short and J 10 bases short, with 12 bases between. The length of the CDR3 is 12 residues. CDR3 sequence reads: CSVEEAQLDYTF. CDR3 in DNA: TGCAGCGTTGAAGAGGCCCAATTAGACTACACCTTC.

Here the CDR3 reads CASSSGTVYYGYTF. The DNA of the CDR3 is TGCGCCAGCAGCTCCGGGACAGTTTACTATGGCTACACCTTC. The chain joins TRBV5-1 to TRBJ1-2; TRBD1 aligns across 7 bases. This CDR3 region has 14 residues. Trimming at V came to 3 bases and at J to 3 bases, leaving 5 bases not matched to a gene. Per the germline V gene, CDR1 is SGHRS and CDR2 is YFSETQ.

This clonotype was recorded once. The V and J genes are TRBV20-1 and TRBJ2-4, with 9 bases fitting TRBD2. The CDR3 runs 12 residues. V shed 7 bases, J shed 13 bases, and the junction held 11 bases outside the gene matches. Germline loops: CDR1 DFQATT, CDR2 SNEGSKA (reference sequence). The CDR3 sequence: CSEAGTSNEQYF. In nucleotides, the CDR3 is TGCAGTGAGGCCGGGACTAGCAATGAGCAGTACTTC.

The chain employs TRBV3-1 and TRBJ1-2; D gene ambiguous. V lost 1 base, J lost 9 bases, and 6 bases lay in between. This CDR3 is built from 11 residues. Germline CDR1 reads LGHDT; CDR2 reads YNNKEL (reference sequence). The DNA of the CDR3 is TGTGCCAGCAGCCAAGTCGAGAGCTACACCTTC. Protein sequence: CASSQVESYTF. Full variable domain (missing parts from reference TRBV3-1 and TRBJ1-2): DTAVSQTPKYLVTQMGNDKSIKCEQNLGHDTMYWYKQDSKKFLKIMFSYNNKELIINETVPNRFSPKSPDKAHLNLHINSLELGDSAVYFCASSQVESYTFGSGTRLTVV.

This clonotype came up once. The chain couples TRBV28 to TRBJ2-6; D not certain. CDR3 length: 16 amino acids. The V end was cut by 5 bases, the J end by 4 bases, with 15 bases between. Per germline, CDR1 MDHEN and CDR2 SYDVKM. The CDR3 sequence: CASSKPGSSGANVLTF. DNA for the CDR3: TGTGCCAGCAGTAAGCCAGGAAGCTCGGGGGCCAACGTCCTGACTTTC. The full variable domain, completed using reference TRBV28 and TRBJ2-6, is DVKVTQSSRYLVKRTGEKVFLECVQDMDHENMFWYRQDPGLGLRLIYFSYDVKMKEKGDIPEGYSVSREKKERFSLILESASTNQTSMYLCASSKPGSSGANVLTFGAGSRLTVL.

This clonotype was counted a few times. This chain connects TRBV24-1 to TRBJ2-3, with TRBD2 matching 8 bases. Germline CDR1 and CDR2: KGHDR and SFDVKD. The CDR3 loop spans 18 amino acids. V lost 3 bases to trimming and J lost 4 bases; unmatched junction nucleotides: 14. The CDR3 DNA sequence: TGTGCCACCAGTGATCGTCCGGTAGTAGCGGGGATCGCAGATACGCAGTATTTT. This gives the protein CATSDRPVVAGIADTQYF.

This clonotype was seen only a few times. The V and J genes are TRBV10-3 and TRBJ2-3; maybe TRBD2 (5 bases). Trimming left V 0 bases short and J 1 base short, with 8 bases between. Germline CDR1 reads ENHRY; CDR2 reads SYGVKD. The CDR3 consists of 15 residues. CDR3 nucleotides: TGTGCCATCAGTGAGTCGGACTGGGGCACAGATACGCAGTATTTT. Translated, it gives CAISESDWGTDTQYF.

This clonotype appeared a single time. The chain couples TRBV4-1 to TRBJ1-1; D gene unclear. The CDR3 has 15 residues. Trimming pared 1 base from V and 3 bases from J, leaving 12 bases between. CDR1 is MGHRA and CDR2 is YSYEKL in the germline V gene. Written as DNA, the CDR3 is TGCGCCAGCAGCCAAGCGCAGCGGCAGGACACTGAAGCTTTCTTT. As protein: CASSQAQRQDTEAFF.

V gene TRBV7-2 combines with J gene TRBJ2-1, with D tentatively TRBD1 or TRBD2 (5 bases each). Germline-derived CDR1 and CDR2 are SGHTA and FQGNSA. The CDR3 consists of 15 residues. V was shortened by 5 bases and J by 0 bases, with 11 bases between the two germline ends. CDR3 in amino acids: CASSRDRRSYNEQFF. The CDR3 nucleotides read TGTGCCAGCAGCCGGGACCGACGCTCCTACAATGAGCAGTTCTTC.

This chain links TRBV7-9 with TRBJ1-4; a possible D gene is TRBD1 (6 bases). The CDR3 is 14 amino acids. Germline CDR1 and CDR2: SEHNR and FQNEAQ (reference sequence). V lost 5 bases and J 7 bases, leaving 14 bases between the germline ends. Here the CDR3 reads CASSTYRGAEKLFF. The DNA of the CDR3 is TGTGCCAGCAGCACCTATCGGGGGGCTGAAAAACTGTTTTTT.

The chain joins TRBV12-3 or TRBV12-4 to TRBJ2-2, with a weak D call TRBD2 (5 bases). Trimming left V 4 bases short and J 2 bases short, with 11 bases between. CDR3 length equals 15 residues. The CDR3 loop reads CASSYVGLNTGELFF. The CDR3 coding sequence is TGTGCCAGCAGTTACGTAGGACTTAACACCGGGGAGCTGTTTTTT.

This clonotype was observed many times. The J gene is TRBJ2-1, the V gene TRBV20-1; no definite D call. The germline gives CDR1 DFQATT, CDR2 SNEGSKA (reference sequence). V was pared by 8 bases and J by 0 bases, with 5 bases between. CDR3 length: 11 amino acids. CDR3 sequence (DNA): TGCAGTCTAAGCTCCTACAATGAGCAGTTCTTC. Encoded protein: CSLSSYNEQFF.

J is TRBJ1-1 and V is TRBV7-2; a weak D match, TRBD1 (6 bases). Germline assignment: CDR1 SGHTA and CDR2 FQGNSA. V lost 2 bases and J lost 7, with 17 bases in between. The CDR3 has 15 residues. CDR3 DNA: TGTGCCAGCAGCTTAACAGGGCCCGGTGACTATGAAGCTTTCTTT. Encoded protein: CASSLTGPGDYEAFF.

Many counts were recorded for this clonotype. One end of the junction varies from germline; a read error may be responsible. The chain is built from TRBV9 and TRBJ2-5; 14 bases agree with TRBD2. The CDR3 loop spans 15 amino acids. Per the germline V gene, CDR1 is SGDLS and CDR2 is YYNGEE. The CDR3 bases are TGCGCCAGCAGCGTGGGACTAGCGGGGGTAGAGACCCAGTACTTC. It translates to CASSVGLAGVETQYF. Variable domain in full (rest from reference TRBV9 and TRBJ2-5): DSGVTQTPKHLITATGQRVTLRCSPRSGDLSVYWYQQSLDQGLQFLIQYYNGEERAKGNILERFSAQQFPDLHSELNLSSLELGDSALYFCASSVGLAGVETQYFGPGTRLLVL.

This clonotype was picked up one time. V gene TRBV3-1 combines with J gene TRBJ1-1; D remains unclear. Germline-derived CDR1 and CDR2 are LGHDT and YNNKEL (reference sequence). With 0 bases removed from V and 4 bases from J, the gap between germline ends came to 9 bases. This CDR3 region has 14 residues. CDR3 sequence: CASSQERWSTEAFF. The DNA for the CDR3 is TGTGCCAGCAGCCAAGAAAGATGGAGCACTGAAGCTTTCTTT.

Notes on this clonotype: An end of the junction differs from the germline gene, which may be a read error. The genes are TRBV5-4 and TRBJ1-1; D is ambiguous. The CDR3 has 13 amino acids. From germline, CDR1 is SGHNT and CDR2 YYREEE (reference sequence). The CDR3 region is CVSSLGRNTEAFF. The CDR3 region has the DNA TGTGTCAGCAGCTTGGGCAGGAACACTGAAGCTTTCTTT.

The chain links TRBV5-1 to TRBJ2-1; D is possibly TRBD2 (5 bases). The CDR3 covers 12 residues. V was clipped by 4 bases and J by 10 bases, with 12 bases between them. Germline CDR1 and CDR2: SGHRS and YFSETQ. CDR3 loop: CASSKSGSEQFF. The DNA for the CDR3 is TGCGCCAGCAGCAAGAGCGGAAGCGAGCAGTTCTTC.

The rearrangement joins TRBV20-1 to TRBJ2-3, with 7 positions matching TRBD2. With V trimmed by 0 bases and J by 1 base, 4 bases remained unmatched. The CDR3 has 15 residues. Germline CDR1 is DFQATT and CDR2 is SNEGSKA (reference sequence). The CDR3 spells CSARDGGVGTDTQYF. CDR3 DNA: TGCAGTGCTAGAGATGGGGGGGTTGGCACAGATACGCAGTATTTT.

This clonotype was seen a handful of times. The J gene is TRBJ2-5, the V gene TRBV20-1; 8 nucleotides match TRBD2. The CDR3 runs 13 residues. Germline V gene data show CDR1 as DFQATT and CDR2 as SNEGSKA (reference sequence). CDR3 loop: CSAPRAGGNEQYF. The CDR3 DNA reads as TGCAGCGCACCGAGGGCGGGGGGCAATGAGCAGTACTTC.

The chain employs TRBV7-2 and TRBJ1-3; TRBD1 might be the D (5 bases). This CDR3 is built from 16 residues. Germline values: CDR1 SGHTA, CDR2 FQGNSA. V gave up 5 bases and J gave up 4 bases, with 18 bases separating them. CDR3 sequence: CASSATGGMEGNTIYF. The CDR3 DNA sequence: TGTGCCAGCAGCGCGACGGGGGGGATGGAAGGAAACACCATATATTTT. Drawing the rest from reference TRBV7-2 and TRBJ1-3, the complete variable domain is GAGVSQSPSNKVTEKGKDVELRCDPISGHTALYWYRQSLGQGLEFLIYFQGNSAPDKSGLPSDRFSAERTGGSVSTLTIQRTQQEDSAVYLCASSATGGMEGNTIYFGEGSWLTVV.